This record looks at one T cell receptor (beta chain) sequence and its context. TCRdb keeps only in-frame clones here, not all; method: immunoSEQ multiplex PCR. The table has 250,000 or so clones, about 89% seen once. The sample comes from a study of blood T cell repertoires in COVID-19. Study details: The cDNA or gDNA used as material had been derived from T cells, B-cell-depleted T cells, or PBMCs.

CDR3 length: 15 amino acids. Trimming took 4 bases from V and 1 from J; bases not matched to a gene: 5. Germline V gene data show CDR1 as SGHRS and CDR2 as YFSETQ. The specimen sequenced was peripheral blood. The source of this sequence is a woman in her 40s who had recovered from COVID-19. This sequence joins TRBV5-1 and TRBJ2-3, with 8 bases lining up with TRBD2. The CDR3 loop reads CASSPGLEGTDTQYF. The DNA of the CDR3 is TGCGCCAGCAGCCCGGGACTAGAGGGCACAGATACGCAGTATTTT.